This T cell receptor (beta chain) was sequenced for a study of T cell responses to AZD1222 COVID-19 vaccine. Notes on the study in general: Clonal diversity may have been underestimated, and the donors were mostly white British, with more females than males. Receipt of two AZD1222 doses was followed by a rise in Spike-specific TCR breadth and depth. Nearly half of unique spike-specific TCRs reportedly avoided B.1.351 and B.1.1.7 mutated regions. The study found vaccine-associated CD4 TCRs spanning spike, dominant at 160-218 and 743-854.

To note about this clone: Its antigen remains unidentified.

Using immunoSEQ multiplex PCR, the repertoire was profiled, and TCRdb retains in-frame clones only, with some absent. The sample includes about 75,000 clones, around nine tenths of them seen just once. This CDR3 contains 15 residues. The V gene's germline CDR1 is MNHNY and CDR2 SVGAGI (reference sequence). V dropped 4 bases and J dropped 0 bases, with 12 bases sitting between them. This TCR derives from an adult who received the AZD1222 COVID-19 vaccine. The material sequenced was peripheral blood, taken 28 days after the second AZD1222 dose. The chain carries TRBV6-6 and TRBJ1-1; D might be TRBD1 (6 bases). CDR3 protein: CASSSEQGMNTEAFF. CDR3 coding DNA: TGTGCCAGCAGTTCCGAACAGGGCATGAACACTGAAGCTTTCTTT.